The entry below gives a single T cell receptor beta chain sequence along with its context. This clone was counted many times. Its antigen remains unidentified. This is a murine receptor, so its gene nomenclature and germline sequences are mouse based. The read ends 4 residues shy of where the CDR3 ends; the end is completed using the germline J gene. The source of the sample is a study of CD8+ T cells in alopecia areata listed by TCRdb under 2018. About the full investigation: Skin from C3H/HeJ donors with spontaneous alopecia (roughly 6-13 months old) was grafted onto female C3H/HeJ recipients that were roughly 7-10 weeks old. The study used high-throughput TCRbeta sequencing to examine T cell clonal expansion in alopecia areata, in both the C3H/HeJ mouse model and human patients. Scalp tissue and sorted CD4+ and CD8+ peripheral blood T cells from patchy and totalis/universalis alopecia areata patients and from healthy controls were covered by human TCRbeta sequencing. Clonality in the scalp was compared among normal scalp (n=4), patchy alopecia areata scalp (n=8), and alopecia totalis/universalis scalp (n=8). The RNA source kit depended on sample type: the PAXgene miRNA kit for fixed scalp, the miRNeasy kit for PBMCs, and the RNeasy kit for mouse skin. Amplification of TCRbeta CDR3 regions was done by immunoSEQ multiplex PCR using 35 Vbeta forward primers and 13 Jbeta reverse primers. What the research found in general, with its limitations: Scalp TCR repertoire analysis is complicated because resident alphabeta T cells in normal human skin are also sequenced, whereas mouse skin is dominated by gammadelta T cells. Shared TCR sequences between patients were less evident than in mice, which may be partly attributable to HLA diversity in the patient population. Compared with normal scalp, lesional scalp had higher clonality and more expanded CD8+ clones, particularly in alopecia totalis/universalis, a pattern that suggests antigenic drive.

Library creation used the immunoSEQ multiplex PCR assay. RNA was extracted from all samples and reverse transcribed into cDNA as template for TCR sequencing. First-strand cDNA was synthesized using SuperScript III with a 2:1 mix of oligo-dT and random hexamers. A synthetic immune receptor repertoire was used to gauge amplification bias, and whatever bias remained was removed computationally. Libraries were sequenced on Illumina HiSeq using 60 bp reads that covered the CDR3 and were read from J toward V. On the study's bioinformatics: After raw reads were preprocessed to remove errors, the CDR3 was defined following IMGT conventions as running from the conserved cysteine to phenylalanine. Clonality was computed as 1 minus the Shannon entropy, with the entropy normalized by log2 of the number of productive unique TCRs. CD4 or CD8 identity of scalp clones was inferred by cross-referencing scalp TCRbeta sequences with sorted blood CD4 and CD8 repertoires. As stored in TCRdb, this immuneACCESS dataset retains in-frame rearrangements with V and J assigned. A fraction of the clones does not appear; measured against another copy, unresolved V genes explain less than half of the discrepancy, and the remainder lacks a known reason. V and J calls and clone size are those listed in that table; D and trimming were worked out from the DNA. This sample shows about 110,000 clones, and none of them turns up only once. The ten largest account for 15% to 20% of the sample.

The junction shows trimming of 6 bases on V and 0 bases on J, and the gene matches do not reach 3 bases of it. CDR1 and CDR2 are drawn from the germline V gene: NNHDY, SYVADS. The CDR3 goes from the cysteine to the phenylalanine over 14 residues. Part of the CDR3 DNA is given, 30 bases translated from base 1. The sequence derives from a C3H/HeJ mouse with alopecia areata. This line of mice carries MHC haplotype H2-k. Sequencing was performed on lesional skin. Recombination connected TRBV13-3 to TRBJ2-5; 8 bases in the junction line up with TRBD2. The CDR3 amino acid sequence is: CASTPGGNQDTQYF. Partial CDR3 DNA: TGTGCCAGCACCCCTGGGGGGAACCAAGAC.